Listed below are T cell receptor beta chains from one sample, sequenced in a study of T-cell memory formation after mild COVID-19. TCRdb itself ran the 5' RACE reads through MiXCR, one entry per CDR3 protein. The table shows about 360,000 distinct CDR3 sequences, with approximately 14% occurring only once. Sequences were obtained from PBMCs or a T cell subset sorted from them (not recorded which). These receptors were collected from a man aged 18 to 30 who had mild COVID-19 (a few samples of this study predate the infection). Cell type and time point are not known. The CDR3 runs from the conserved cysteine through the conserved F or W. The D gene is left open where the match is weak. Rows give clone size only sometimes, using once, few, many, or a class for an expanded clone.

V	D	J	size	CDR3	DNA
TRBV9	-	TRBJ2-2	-	CASTRGPTANTGELFF	TGTGCCAGCACCCGGGGGCCAACCGCGAACACCGGGGAGCTGTTTTTT
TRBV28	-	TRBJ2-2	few	CASSFRPGGNTGELFF	TGTGCCAGCAGTTTTCGGCCTGGGGGGAACACCGGGGAGCTGTTTTTT
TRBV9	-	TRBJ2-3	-	CASSATGAHWYF	TGTGCCAGCAGCGCAACCGGGGCCCACTGGTATTTT
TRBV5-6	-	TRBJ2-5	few	CASSLPSWDSQETQYF	TGTGCCAGCAGCTTGCCCTCGTGGGACTCCCAAGAGACCCAGTACTTC
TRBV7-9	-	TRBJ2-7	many	CASSPTRGSYEQYF	TGTGCCAGCAGCCCAACCCGGGGATCCTACGAGCAGTACTTC
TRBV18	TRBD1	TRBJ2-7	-	CASSVNRQGAGEQYF	TGTGCCAGCTCAGTGAACCGGCAGGGGGCCGGCGAGCAGTACTTC
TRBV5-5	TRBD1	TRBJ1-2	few	CASSSTGANYGYTF	TGTGCCAGCAGCTCGACAGGGGCTAACTATGGCTACACCTTC
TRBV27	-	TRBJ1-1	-	CASSPNGENTEAFF	TGTGCCAGCAGCCCAAATGGGGAGAACACTGAAGCTTTCTTT
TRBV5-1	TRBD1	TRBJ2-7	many	CASSSYPGQGAYEQYF	TGCGCCAGCAGCTCGTATCCGGGACAGGGGGCATACGAGCAGTACTTC
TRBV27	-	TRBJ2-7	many	CASSKRLNWNEEQYF	TGTGCCAGCAGTAAACGCCTTAACTGGAATGAGGAGCAGTACTTC
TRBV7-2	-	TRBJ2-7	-	CASSSWDEQYF	TGTGCCAGCAGCTCCTGGGACGAGCAGTACTTC
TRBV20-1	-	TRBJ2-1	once	CSALRGDYNEQFF	TGCAGTGCTTTACGGGGCGACTACAATGAGCAGTTCTTC
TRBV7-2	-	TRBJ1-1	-	CASSLRGADEAFF	TGTGCCAGCAGCTTACGAGGGGCCGATGAAGCTTTCTTT
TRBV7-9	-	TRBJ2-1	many	CASSHITRHNEQFF	TGTGCCAGCAGCCATATTACTAGACACAATGAGCAGTTCTTC
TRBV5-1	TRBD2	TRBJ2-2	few	CASSLASGGADTGELFF	TGCGCCAGCAGCTTGGCTAGCGGGGGGGCCGACACCGGGGAGCTGTTTTTT
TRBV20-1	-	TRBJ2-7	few	CSANQGSEQYF	TGCAGTGCTAATCAGGGGTCCGAGCAGTACTTC
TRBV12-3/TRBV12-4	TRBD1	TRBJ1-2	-	CASSLGRGLGYTF	TGTGCCAGCAGTTTAGGCAGGGGGCTTGGCTACACCTTC
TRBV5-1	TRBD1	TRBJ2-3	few	CASSPTGTGADTQYF	TGCGCCAGCAGCCCAACGGGGACAGGGGCAGATACGCAGTATTTT
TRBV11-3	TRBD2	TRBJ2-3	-	CASSLASSGGTSTDTQYF	TGTGCCAGCAGCTTAGCTTCCTCGGGAGGAACTAGCACAGATACGCAGTATTTT
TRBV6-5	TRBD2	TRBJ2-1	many	CASSVRGGNEQFF	TGTGCCAGCAGTGTCCGGGGGGGGAATGAGCAGTTCTTC
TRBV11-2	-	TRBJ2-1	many	CASSQARHNEQFF	TGTGCCAGCAGCCAGGCGCGTCACAATGAGCAGTTCTTC
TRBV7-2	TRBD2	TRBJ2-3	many	CASKSGTTVWQYF	TGTGCCAGCAAGTCCGGGACTACCGTATGGCAGTATTTT
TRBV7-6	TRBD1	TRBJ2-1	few	CASSSGQGGLNEQFF	TGTGCCAGCAGCTCAGGACAGGGGGGCCTCAATGAGCAGTTCTTC
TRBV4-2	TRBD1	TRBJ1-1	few	CASSQTGGTGSRAFF	TGTGCCAGCAGCCAGACGGGAGGGACAGGGTCTCGAGCTTTCTTT
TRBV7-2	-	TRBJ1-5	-	CASSLVYSPNQPQHF	TGTGCCAGCAGCTTAGTCTACAGCCCTAATCAGCCCCAGCATTTT
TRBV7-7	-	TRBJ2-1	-	CASSLHGGSYNEQFF	TGTGCTAGCAGCTTACACGGCGGATCCTACAATGAGCAGTTCTTC
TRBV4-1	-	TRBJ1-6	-	CASSQPRQNSPLHF	TGCGCCAGCAGCCAACCCCGACAGAATTCACCCCTCCACTTT
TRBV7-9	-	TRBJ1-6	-	CASSQGYSPLHF	TGTGCCAGCTCCCAAGGGTATTCACCCCTCCACTTT
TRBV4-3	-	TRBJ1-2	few	CASSQPGSNYGYTF	TGCGCCAGCAGCCAACCCGGGTCCAACTATGGCTACACCTTC
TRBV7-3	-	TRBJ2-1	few	CASSSPSGVFNEQFF	TGTGCCAGCAGCTCCCCGAGTGGAGTGTTCAATGAGCAGTTCTTC
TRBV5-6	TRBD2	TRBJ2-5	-	CASSLSPGTSGGYQETQYF	TGTGCCAGCAGCCTAAGCCCCGGGACTAGCGGGGGGTACCAAGAGACCCAGTACTTC
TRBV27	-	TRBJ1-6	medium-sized	CATGGKASYNSPLHF	TGTGCCACGGGGGGGAAAGCCTCCTATAATTCACCCCTCCACTTT
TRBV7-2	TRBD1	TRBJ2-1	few	CASTPRTGYNEQFF	TGTGCCAGCACCCCCCGGACAGGCTACAATGAGCAGTTCTTC
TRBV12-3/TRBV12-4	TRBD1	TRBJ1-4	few	CAIRSGTVEKLFF	TGTGCCATCAGATCCGGGACAGTGGAAAAACTGTTTTTT
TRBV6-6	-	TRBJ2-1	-	CATNRQAAYNEQFF	TGTGCCACCAATCGACAGGCAGCATACAATGAGCAGTTCTTC
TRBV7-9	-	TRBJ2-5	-	CASSPPWETQYF	TGTGCCAGCAGCCCGCCCTGGGAGACCCAGTACTTC
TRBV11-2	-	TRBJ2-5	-	CASSPWTGRVETQYF	TGTGCCAGCAGCCCCTGGACAGGGAGGGTAGAGACCCAGTACTTC
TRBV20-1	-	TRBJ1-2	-	CSATTPQGGGYTF	TGCAGTGCAACCACACCACAGGGTGGTGGCTACACCTTC
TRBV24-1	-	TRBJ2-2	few	CATSDPRGAGELFF	TGTGCCACCAGTGATCCTCGTGGCGCCGGGGAGCTGTTTTTT
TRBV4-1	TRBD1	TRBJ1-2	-	CASSQEGTVYGYTF	TGCGCCAGCAGCCAAGAAGGGACAGTCTATGGCTACACCTTC
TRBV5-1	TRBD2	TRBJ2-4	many	CASSSEGTSGNIQYF	TGCGCCAGCAGCTCGGAGGGGACTAGCGGTAACATTCAGTACTTC